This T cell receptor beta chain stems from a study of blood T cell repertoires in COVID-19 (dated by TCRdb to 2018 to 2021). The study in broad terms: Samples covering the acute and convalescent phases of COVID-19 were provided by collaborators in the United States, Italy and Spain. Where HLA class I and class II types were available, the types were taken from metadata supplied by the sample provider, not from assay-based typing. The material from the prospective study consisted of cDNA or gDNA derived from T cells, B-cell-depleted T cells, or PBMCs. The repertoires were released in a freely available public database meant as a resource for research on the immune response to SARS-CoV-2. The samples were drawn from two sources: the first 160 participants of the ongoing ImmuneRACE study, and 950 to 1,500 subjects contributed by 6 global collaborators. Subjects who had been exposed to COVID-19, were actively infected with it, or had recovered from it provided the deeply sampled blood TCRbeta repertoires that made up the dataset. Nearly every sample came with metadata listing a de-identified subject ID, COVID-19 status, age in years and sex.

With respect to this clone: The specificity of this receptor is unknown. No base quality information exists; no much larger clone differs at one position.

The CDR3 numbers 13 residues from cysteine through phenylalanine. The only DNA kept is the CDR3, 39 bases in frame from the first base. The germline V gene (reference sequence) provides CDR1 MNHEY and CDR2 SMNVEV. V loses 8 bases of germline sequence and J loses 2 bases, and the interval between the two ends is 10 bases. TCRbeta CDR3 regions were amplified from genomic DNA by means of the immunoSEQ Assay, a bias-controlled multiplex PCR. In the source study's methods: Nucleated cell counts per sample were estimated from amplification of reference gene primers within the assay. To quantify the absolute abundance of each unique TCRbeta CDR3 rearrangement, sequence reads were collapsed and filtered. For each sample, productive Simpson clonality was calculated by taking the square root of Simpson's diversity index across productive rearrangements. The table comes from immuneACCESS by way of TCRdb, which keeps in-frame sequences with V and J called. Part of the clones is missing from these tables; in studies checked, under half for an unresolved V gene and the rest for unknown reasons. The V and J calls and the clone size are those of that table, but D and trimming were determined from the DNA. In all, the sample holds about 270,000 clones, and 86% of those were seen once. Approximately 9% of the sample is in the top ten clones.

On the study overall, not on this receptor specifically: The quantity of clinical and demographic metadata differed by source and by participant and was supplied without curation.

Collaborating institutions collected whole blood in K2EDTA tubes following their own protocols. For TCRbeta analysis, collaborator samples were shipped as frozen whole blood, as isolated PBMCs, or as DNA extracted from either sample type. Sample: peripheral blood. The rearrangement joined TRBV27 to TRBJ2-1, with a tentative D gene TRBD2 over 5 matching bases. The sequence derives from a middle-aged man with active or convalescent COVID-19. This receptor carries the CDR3 CASRRAAYNEQFF. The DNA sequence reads TGTGCCAGCCGACGAGCGGCCTACAATGAGCAGTTCTTC.